This entry features one T cell receptor (beta chain) sequence. Its cognate antigen is unknown. Clones were sequenced by immunoSEQ multiplex PCR, and TCRdb holds only the in-frame ones, with some missing. The sample comprises 400,000 to 450,000 clones, over 80% of which are singletons, and around 1.7% rests with the top ten. The CDR3 consists of 21 residues. CDR1 and CDR2 from the germline V gene are LGHDT and YNNKEL (reference sequence). The V gene end was trimmed by 4 bases and the J gene end by 0 bases; junction bases not matched to a gene: 15. As to treatment: about 20 received Ad26.COV2.S at low or high dose, single or two shots; about five received placebo; per-sample allocation not given. Sampling was performed 63 days after the first vaccine or placebo injection. An 18-55-year-old adult in Boston served as donor. Its platform was an Ad26 vector, and its expressed antigen was Wuhan-strain SARS-CoV-2 spike.

This sample was taken from a study of Ad26.COV2.S vaccination and SARS-CoV-2 variants. Overall study findings and caveats: Vaccine recipients surpassed placebo recipients in spike-specific TCR breadth.

This clonotype was obtained from a person between 18 and 60 years old who received the Ad26.COV2.S COVID-19 vaccine or a placebo. Sequenced material: peripheral blood, taken in a trial of Ad26.COV2.S vaccine versus placebo. This chain uses TRBV3-1 (or the pseudogene TRBV3-2) with TRBJ2-6; 10 bases align to TRBD1. The DNA of the CDR3 is TGTGCCAGCAGCCCGGACCCCCGGGACAGGGGAAATCACTCTGGGGCCAACGTCCTGACTTTC. Its protein is CASSPDPRDRGNHSGANVLTF.